This T cell receptor (beta chain) derives from a study of blood T cell repertoires in COVID-19. Study as a whole: Spain, Italy and the United States supplied samples that represented acute and convalescent COVID-19.

All enrollees were about 18 to 89 years old and from 24 US areas. The CDR3 loop spans 14 amino acids. Trimming removed 4 bases from V and 0 bases from J, with 9 bases in between. Germline-derived CDR1 and CDR2 are MNHEY and SVGAGI. Original data processing: Reference gene primer amplification in the assay estimated nucleated cell counts. TCRdb's copy holds only in-frame clones and misses some; the assay was immunoSEQ multiplex PCR. V, J and clone size derive from that table, while D and trimming were established from the DNA sequence. The sample includes over 130,000 clones, roughly 81% of them seen just once.

Sequenced: PBMCs or T cells enriched from blood (not recorded which). The rearrangement uses TRBV6-5 and TRBJ1-2, with a weak D call TRBD1 (5 bases). The source is a woman between 45 and 60 years old with acute COVID-19. CDR3 sequence reads: CASSSMTANYGYTF. The CDR3 DNA is TGTGCCAGCAGTTCAATGACAGCTAACTATGGCTACACCTTC.